The 13 T cell receptor beta chains below all came from one sample that was sequenced in a study of spatial heterogeneity in lung cancer. Study-wide findings and caveats: Tracking of tumor mutation counts was seen in expanded intratumoral alpha and beta TCR counts.

The time point is: sample taken at primary tumor resection. The antigens for these receptors are not known. TCRdb re-analysed the 5' RACE reads in MiXCR, keeping a single row per CDR3 protein. The table records approximately 11,000 distinct CDR3 sequences, 4% to 6.5% of them present only once. This sample comprised lung tumor tissue, obtained at surgery. Source of these receptors: a male donor with early-stage non-small cell lung cancer.

This clonotype was counted at least ten times. Since the library was made to target alpha chains, this beta chain is a stray read and its abundance is not meaningful. The chain uses TRBV28 and TRBJ2-5; possible D gene TRBD1, 6 bases. Germline V gene sequence: CDR1 MDHEN, CDR2 SYDVKM. This CDR3 spans 12 amino acids. V shed 3 bases and J shed 7 bases, with 9 bases lying between them. In DNA, the CDR3 is TGTGCCAGCAGTTTGGGGGCAGGGACCCAGTACTTC. Its protein is CASSLGAGTQYF.

Remarks on this clonotype: This beta chain slipped into a library made for alpha chains as a stray read, so its size is not meaningful. The V call is TRBV3-1, the J call TRBJ2-5; tentative D call: TRBD1 (6 bases). The CDR3 covers 19 residues. Germline assignment: CDR1 LGHDT and CDR2 YNNKEL (reference sequence). V lost 2 bases, J lost 2 bases, and 24 bases lay in between. The CDR3 protein is CASSQWSIGAGERQETQYF. The CDR3 nucleotides read TGTGCCAGCAGCCAATGGTCCATTGGGGCAGGGGAAAGACAAGAGACCCAGTACTTC.

This clonotype was counted at least ten times. With the library built for alpha chains, this beta chain is off target and its frequency is not meaningful. The chain uses TRBV6-5 and TRBJ2-1, with TRBD1 matching over 9 bases. The V segment lost 2 bases and the J segment 7 bases; nucleotides outside the gene matches: 0. CDR3 length: 13 residues. Looked up from germline, CDR1 is MNHEY and CDR2 is SVGAGI. For the CDR3, the DNA is TGTGCCAGCAGTTACGGGACAGGGAATGAGCAGTTCTTC. It encodes CASSYGTGNEQFF.

There are many counts of this clonotype. This beta chain came through as a stray read in a library set up for alpha chains, and its size says little. This chain joins TRBV4-1 and TRBJ1-5; D is possibly TRBD1 (6 bases). This CDR3 has 16 amino acids. Trimming cost V 0 bases and J 6 bases, with 15 bases left between them. CDR1 and CDR2 (germline): MGHRA, YSYEKL. This CDR3 reads CASSQDGGGQIQPQHF. For the CDR3, the DNA is TGCGCCAGCAGCCAAGATGGGGGGGGACAAATTCAGCCCCAGCATTTT.

By share of the sample, this clonotype is medium-sized. Since it is a stray read in a library aimed at alpha chains, this beta chain has a size that is not meaningful. The J gene is TRBJ2-1, the V gene TRBV10-2, with 14 bases that match TRBD2. Germline V gene data show CDR1 as WSHSY and CDR2 as SAAADI. The CDR3 length is 15 residues. After removal of 2 bases from V and 6 bases from J, the junction contained 0 bases not matched to a gene. CDR3 nucleotides: TGCGCCAGCAGTGAGGGGACTAGCGGGAGCAATGAGCAGTTCTTC. Protein sequence: CASSEGTSGSNEQFF.

At least ten counts were recorded for this clonotype. This beta chain slipped into a library made for alpha chains as a stray read, so its size is not meaningful. The CDR3 coding sequence is TGTGCCAGCAGCTTAGGGGTTCTAGCCAAAGATACGCAGTATTTT. It encodes CASSLGVLAKDTQYF. V usage is TRBV11-2 and J usage is TRBJ2-3, with a tentative D call TRBD2 (5 bases). Germline V gene data show CDR1 as SGHAT and CDR2 as FQNNGV. The V end was cut by 1 base, the J end by 5 bases, with 13 bases between. The CDR3 has 15 residues.

In its sample, this clonotype was seen many times. As an off-target read in a library built for alpha chains, this beta chain has a frequency of little significance. V and J are TRBV20-1 and TRBJ1-1, with D uncertain. CDR3 length: 12 residues. CDR1 DFQATT and CDR2 SNEGSKA come from the germline V gene (reference sequence). Trimming stripped 4 bases from V and 1 base from J, with 7 bases between. The CDR3 loop is CSANVRNTEAFF. In DNA, the CDR3 is TGCAGTGCTAACGTGAGGAACACTGAAGCTTTCTTT.

In this sample, this clonotype turned up many times. Since it is a stray read in a library aimed at alpha chains, this beta chain has a size that is not meaningful. V usage is TRBV10-3 and J usage is TRBJ2-5, with 7 positions matching TRBD2. The V gene end was trimmed by 3 bases and the J gene end by 2 bases; junction bases not matched to a gene: 9. The CDR3 has 16 amino acids. The germline CDR1 and CDR2 sequences are ENHRY and SYGVKD. The CDR3 loop reads CAISDIPGEGQETQYF. CDR3 coding DNA: TGTGCCATCAGTGATATACCCGGGGAGGGGCAAGAGACCCAGTACTTC.

This clonotype was observed many times. This beta chain is an unintended read in a library built for alpha chains; its size means little. The chain is built from TRBV5-1 and TRBJ2-3; 7 bases agree with TRBD1. Trimming took 4 bases from V and 4 from J; bases not matched to a gene: 6. The germline CDR1 and CDR2 sequences are SGHRS and YFSETQ. This CDR3 has 14 residues. The CDR3 DNA is TGCGCCAGCAGCCCTGACAGGGTAGCAGATACGCAGTATTTT. Translating gives CASSPDRVADTQYF. The complete variable domain, with remaining parts taken from reference TRBV5-1 and TRBJ2-3, reads KAGVTQTPRYLIKTRGQQVTLSCSPISGHRSVSWYQQTPGQGLQFLFEYFSETQRNKGNFPGRFSGRQFSNSRSEMNVSTLELGDSALYLCASSPDRVADTQYFGPGTRLTVL.

This clonotype was observed many times. This beta chain is a stray read from a library made for alpha chains; its abundance is not meaningful. The genes are TRBV4-1 and TRBJ2-2, with D hard to call. The CDR3 has 21 amino acids. V was clipped by 3 bases and J by 0 bases, with 26 bases between them. Germline V gives CDR1 MGHRA, CDR2 YSYEKL. The DNA of the CDR3 is TGCGCCAGCAGCCATCAACGACTCACCCAGTCTCCCCGGCCGAACACCGGGGAGCTGTTTTTT. Translating it yields CASSHQRLTQSPRPNTGELFF.

This clonotype was picked up many times. With the library built for alpha chains, this beta chain is off target and its frequency is not meaningful. J is TRBJ2-5 and V is TRBV12-3 or TRBV12-4; D unclear. V was trimmed by 5 bases and J by 6 bases, leaving 10 bases between them. The CDR3 has 12 amino acids. CDR3 loop: CASSKPPQTQYF. In DNA form, the CDR3 reads TGTGCCAGCAGTAAGCCCCCCCAGACCCAGTACTTC.

This clonotype showed up just a few times. The size of this beta chain means little, since it is a stray read in a library made for alpha chains. The V call is TRBV3-1, the J call TRBJ2-3; 9 bases match TRBD2. The CDR3 runs 13 residues. Germline CDR1 reads LGHDT; CDR2 reads YNNKEL (reference sequence). V gave up 9 bases and J gave up 8 bases; unmatched junction bases: 9. CDR3 loop: CASEGRGGFTQYF. The CDR3 bases are TGTGCCAGTGAAGGGCGGGGGGGATTTACGCAGTATTTT.

This clonotype qualifies as medium-sized (0.01 to 0.1%). Little can be read into the size of this beta chain, an off-target read in a library designed for alpha chains. The chain joins TRBV6-6 to TRBJ1-2; TRBD1 matches at 7 bases. The CDR3 runs 13 residues. Germline-derived CDR1 and CDR2 are MNHNY and SVGAGI (reference sequence). V lost 6 bases to trimming and J lost 4 bases; unmatched junction nucleotides: 5. The CDR3 DNA follows: TGTGCCAGCAGGTCCGGGACAGCCTATGGCTACACCTTC. Translating gives CASRSGTAYGYTF.